This T cell receptor (beta chain) was identified during a study of T-cell reconstitution after alpha-beta-depleted transplantation in children (TCRdb year 2016). Regarding the study in general: Using TCR repertoire profiling, the study followed T-cell immune reconstitution in a quantitative way in children after TCRalphabeta/CD19-depleted allogeneic hematopoietic cell transplantation. General study outcomes and caveats: In some patients, the high TCRbeta diversity seen at day 60 was put down to recipient T cells and intrathymic progenitors that had survived conditioning. Apparently early alphabetaT-cell count recovery about two months after transplant reportedly relied on only several hundred rapidly expanded clones derived from non-depleted graft cells. Hyperexpanded clone frequencies declined over subsequent months; after one year, T-cell counts and TCRbeta diversity were mostly attributed to newly produced T cells.

Based on the germline V gene, the CDR1 and CDR2 sequences are MGHRA and YSYEKL. Taken from cysteine to phenylalanine, the CDR3 has 17 residues. Only the CDR3 part of the read is kept: 51 bases, read in frame from the first base. V sheds 3 bases and J sheds 0 bases, leaving 15 bases between their ends. This clonotype has just a few counts. Its antigen is still unknown. One base away there is no much larger clone; base qualities are not given. In light of the paper, this sample's treatment or condition label describes: allogeneic hematopoietic cell transplantation with graft depleted of TCRalphabeta T cells and CD19 B cells. The children who served as transplant recipients had been given grafts of TCRalphabeta/CD19-depleted allogeneic hematopoietic cells. The protocol used for the library was PCR. Instrument on record: Illumina HiSeq 2500. Molecular barcoding was employed in the preparation of TCR libraries, with unique molecular identifiers being used to normalize TCRbeta repertoire quantification. Clones were called with MiXCR by TCRdb after fastp trimmed the public reads at Q25, and only in-frame beta chains were retained. CDR3 protein sequences are deduplicated, and each keeps its most common genes and DNA. The sample profile shows some 840,000 distinct CDR3 sequences; 15% to 20% of them were found once. The ten largest account for roughly 5% of the sample.

The receptor chain draws on TRBV4-1 and TRBJ2-4, with the D gene possibly TRBD1 or TRBD2, each one fitting 7 bases. The clonotype was recovered from a male patient between 10 and 17 years old who had a stem cell transplant for acute lymphoblastic leukemia, so the T cells may come from the graft donor. The sequenced sample was PBMCs, mostly from graft donor cells, obtained 360 days after TCRalphabeta/CD19-depleted stem cell transplant. The base sequence is TGCGCCAGCAGCCAGAAAGCGGGACAGCTAGCCAAAAACATTCAGTACTTC. Translated, it reads CASSQKAGQLAKNIQYF.